This entry lists 24 T cell receptor beta chains sequenced from one sample in a study of T cell repertoires in cytomegalovirus infection. TCRdb fed the reads into MiXCR, producing one record per CDR3 protein. The data show 560,000 or so distinct CDR3 sequences, 16% seen once. Specimen: CD8+ T cells from PBMCs. The source is a human donor in good health (CMV status not recorded). Some clones in this sample may be carry-over from other donors' samples.

This clonotype was seen only a few times. The genes are TRBV20-1 and TRBJ1-1; D is ambiguous. Germline V gene data show CDR1 as DFQATT and CDR2 as SNEGSKA (reference sequence). Trimming pared 4 bases from V and 1 base from J, leaving 13 bases between. The CDR3 runs to 14 residues. CDR3 nucleotide sequence: TGCAGTGCTATATACCGGAATCCGAACACTGAAGCTTTCTTT. This sequence encodes CSAIYRNPNTEAFF.

This clonotype showed up just a few times. J is TRBJ2-3 and V is TRBV6-5; TRBD1 is a possible D gene (6 bases). CDR1 and CDR2 (germline): MNHEY, SVGAGI. V was pared by 4 bases and J by 2 bases, with 10 bases between. The CDR3 totals 14 residues. Here the CDR3 reads CASSLGQYTDTQYF. CDR3 sequence (DNA): TGTGCCAGCAGTTTAGGACAGTACACAGATACGCAGTATTTT.

A note on this clonotype: No conserved phenylalanine or tryptophan ends this CDR3, so it is likely a read error. This CDR3 reads CASSLGGSYNVQFL. DNA of the CDR3: TGTGCCAGCAGTTTAGGAGGGTCCTACAATGTGCAGTTCTTA. This sequence joins TRBV27 and TRBJ2-1, with TRBD2 as a possible D gene (6 bases). The CDR3 covers 14 residues. Per the germline V gene, CDR1 is MNHEY and CDR2 is SMNVEV (reference sequence).

Only a few counts were recorded for this clonotype. Being one base from a much bigger clone, this may be a read error. The chain couples TRBV9 to TRBJ2-3, with 12 bases fitting TRBD2. Losses at the gene ends were 4 bases for V and 5 bases for J; bases not matched to a gene: 5. Per germline, CDR1 SGDLS and CDR2 YYNGEE. The CDR3 has 15 amino acids. The CDR3 loop is CASSPSGGAGDTQYF. The CDR3 DNA follows: TGTGCCAGCAGCCCTAGCGGGGGGGCCGGAGATACGCAGTATTTT.

This clonotype was recorded a few times. The chain joins TRBV5-1 to TRBJ2-7; D gene ambiguous. Germline V gene lookup returns CDR1 SGHRS and CDR2 YFSETQ. The V gene lost 0 bases and the J gene lost 3 bases, with 13 bases spanning the gap. This CDR3 has 15 residues. The CDR3 region is CASSLGHKGHYEQYF. For the CDR3, the DNA is TGCGCCAGCAGCTTGGGACATAAAGGCCACTACGAGCAGTACTTC.

This chain links TRBV3-1 with TRBJ2-7; 7 positions agree with TRBD2. Germline loops: CDR1 LGHDT, CDR2 YNNKEL (reference sequence). Trimming cost V 0 bases and J 3 bases; bases outside gene matches: 20. The CDR3 loop spans 20 amino acids. The CDR3 region has the DNA TGTGCCAGCAGCCAAGATTGGCGGGGAAGGGCGGGAGAAGCAAGCTACGAGCAGTACTTC. Protein: CASSQDWRGRAGEASYEQYF.

The chain uses TRBV20-1 and TRBJ2-7; 8 nucleotides line up with TRBD2. The length of the CDR3 is 14 residues. The ends lost 0 bases at V and 6 bases at J; junction bases unmatched: 7. CDR1 is DFQATT and CDR2 is SNEGSKA in the germline V gene (reference sequence). The CDR3 DNA reads as TGCAGTGCTAGAGAGACCGGACTAGCTTCCGAGCAGTACTTC. Translation gives CSARETGLASEQYF.

This clonotype has a count of ten or more. The V and J genes are TRBV12-3 or TRBV12-4 and TRBJ2-3; no definite D call. The CDR3 runs 16 residues. Trimming left V 5 bases short and J 2 bases short, with 17 bases between. For the CDR3, the DNA is TGTGCCAGCAGTCGGATTGGAGCGTCCCTCACAGATACGCAGTATTTT. Translated, it gives CASSRIGASLTDTQYF.

This clonotype turned up a few times. This may be a read error: a much more frequent sequence differs by one nucleotide. The chain couples TRBV7-8 to TRBJ2-2; no firm D call. V was shortened by 5 bases and J by 7 bases, with 11 bases between the two germline ends. Looked up from germline, CDR1 is SGHVS and CDR2 is FQNEAQ. The CDR3 runs 13 residues. The CDR3 sequence: CASSAKGNGELFF. The CDR3, as DNA: TGTGCCAGCAGCGCCAAGGGCAACGGGGAGCTGTTTTTT.

This CDR3 reads CASMGGMNTEAFF. DNA of the CDR3: TGTGCCAGTATGGGCGGGATGAACACTGAAGCTTTCTTT. The chain joins TRBV19 to TRBJ1-1; D unclear. V was pared by 7 bases and J by 0 bases, with 9 bases between. The germline gives CDR1 LNHDA, CDR2 SQIVND (reference sequence). This CDR3 comprises 13 residues.

CDR3 residues: CASSQDSEETQYF. The CDR3 region has the DNA TGTGCCAGCAGTCAGGACAGTGAAGAGACCCAGTACTTC. V is TRBV12-3 or TRBV12-4 and J is TRBJ2-5; perhaps TRBD1 as D (6 bases). The CDR3 runs 13 residues. The V end was cut by 5 bases, the J end by 3 bases, with 10 bases between.

The V call is TRBV4-1, the J call TRBJ2-5; perhaps TRBD2 as D (6 bases). There are 15 residues in the CDR3. Germline CDR1 is MGHRA and CDR2 is YSYEKL. V was cut by 2 bases and J by 2 bases, with 12 bases left in between. The CDR3 region is CASSQSGRGQETQYF. CDR3 nucleotides: TGCGCCAGCAGCCAAAGCGGGCGGGGTCAAGAGACCCAGTACTTC.

The rearrangement uses TRBV6-1 and TRBJ1-2, with no clear D. V dropped 1 base and J dropped 6 bases, with 9 bases sitting between them. The CDR3 is made up of 13 amino acids. Germline-derived CDR1 and CDR2 are MNHNS and SASEGT. The CDR3 DNA reads TGTGCCAGCAGTGAAGAATGGCAGGATGGCTACACCTTC. Translated, it gives CASSEEWQDGYTF.

Only a few counts were recorded for this clonotype. The chain has TRBV9 and TRBJ2-4, with a weak D call TRBD2 (5 bases). The CDR3 has 16 amino acids. Trimming left V 1 base short and J 3 bases short, with 14 bases between. Per the germline V gene, CDR1 is SGDLS and CDR2 is YYNGEE. CDR3 in DNA: TGTGCCAGCAGCGTATCTTCGGGAAGTTACAAAAACATTCAGTACTTC. This sequence encodes CASSVSSGSYKNIQYF.

In this sample, this clonotype turned up many times. The chain carries TRBV25-1 and TRBJ1-6; TRBD1 matches at 8 bases. This CDR3 has 16 amino acids. Germline lookup yields CDR1 MGHDK and CDR2 SYGVNS. After removal of 4 bases from V and 7 bases from J, the junction contained 9 bases not matched to a gene. In DNA form, the CDR3 reads TGTGCCAGCAGTGCCTTTTCAGGGGGCGGAAATTCACCCCTCCACTTT. It translates to CASSAFSGGGNSPLHF.

This clonotype was detected ten times or more. V is TRBV27 and J is TRBJ1-1; D ambiguous. CDR1 and CDR2 (germline): MNHEY, SMNVEV (reference sequence). V lost 2 bases, J lost 6 bases, and 10 bases lay in between. The CDR3 has 13 residues. The CDR3 DNA reads TGTGCCAGCAGTTTAGCTGCCGGGGCTGAAGCTTTCTTT. Translating gives CASSLAAGAEAFF.

The CDR3: CSVEGTQETQYF. DNA for the CDR3: TGCAGCGTTGAGGGCACGCAAGAGACCCAGTACTTC. V gene TRBV29-1 combines with J gene TRBJ2-5; D gene uncertain. V dropped 3 bases and J dropped 2 bases, with 7 bases sitting between them. This CDR3 contains 12 residues. Germline lookup yields CDR1 SQVTM and CDR2 ANQGSEA.

The gene calls are TRBV5-5 and TRBJ1-4, with D uncertain. This CDR3 is 14 amino acids long. CDR1 and CDR2 from the germline V gene are SGHKS and YYEKEE (reference sequence). Trimming cost V 3 bases and J 7 bases, with 13 bases left between them. The CDR3 nucleotides read TGTGCCAGCAGCTCGCCCCCGAGCAGTGAAAAACTGTTTTTT. Protein: CASSSPPSSEKLFF. The complete variable domain, with remaining parts taken from reference TRBV5-5 and TRBJ1-4, reads DAGVTQSPTHLIKTRGQQVTLRCSPISGHKSVSWYQQVLGQGPQFIFQYYEKEERGRGNFPDRFSARQFPNYSSELNVNALLLGDSALYLCASSSPPSSEKLFFGSGTQLSVL.

The chain combines TRBV2 with TRBJ2-5, with D maybe TRBD1 (5 bases). Germline loops: CDR1 SNHLY, CDR2 FYNNEI. V lost 2 bases, J lost 4 bases, and 17 bases lay in between. The CDR3 loop spans 16 amino acids. The CDR3 DNA reads TGTGCCAGCAGTGAACCCTTACAAGGGGCAGGAGAGACCCAGTACTTC. Translated: CASSEPLQGAGETQYF.

This clonotype was counted at least ten times. The CDR3 loop reads CASSPRTGRDEQYF. The CDR3, as DNA: TGTGCCAGCAGCCCCCGGACAGGGAGGGACGAGCAGTACTTC. The chain couples TRBV7-2 to TRBJ2-7; maybe TRBD1 (8 bases). CDR1 and CDR2 (germline): SGHTA, FQGNSA. Trimming shortened V by 5 bases and J by 5 bases, and 16 bases separated the two germline ends. The length of the CDR3 is 14 residues.

The chain uses TRBV27 and TRBJ1-2; D gene uncertain. Deletions cut 4 bases from V and 4 bases from J, with 16 bases between. The CDR3 runs to 15 residues. Per germline, CDR1 MNHEY and CDR2 SMNVEV (reference sequence). CDR3 nucleotide sequence: TGTGCCAGCAGTTCACTAACACCCACTGGCTATGGCTACACCTTC. Protein: CASSSLTPTGYGYTF.

This clonotype was counted between two and nine times. A much larger clone sits a single nucleotide away, making a read error possible. The chain employs TRBV7-2 and TRBJ2-7, with D perhaps matching TRBD2 (5 bases). The CDR3 is made up of 20 amino acids. CDR1 SGHTA and CDR2 FQGNSA come from the germline V gene. The CDR3 region is CAGSLDGVRRRRASSYEQYF. Here the CDR3 DNA reads TGTGCCGGCAGCTTAGACGGGGTCCGAAGGCGACGGGCCAGTTCCTACGAGCAGTACTTC.

The chain carries TRBV20-1 and TRBJ2-5, with 7 bases identical to TRBD2. Looked up from germline, CDR1 is DFQATT and CDR2 is SNEGSKA (reference sequence). V shed 7 bases, J shed 3 bases, and the junction held 8 bases outside the gene matches. The CDR3 is made up of 13 amino acids. The CDR3 reads CSVRDAGEETQYF. Here the CDR3 DNA reads TGCAGTGTCCGGGACGCGGGAGAAGAGACCCAGTACTTC.

This clonotype was seen at least ten times. V is TRBV5-5 and J is TRBJ2-7; TRBD2 agrees at 10 bases. The germline CDR1 and CDR2 sequences are SGHKS and YYEKEE (reference sequence). V trimming: 0 bases; J trimming: 5 bases; junction bases outside the gene matches: 11. The CDR3 contains 17 residues. CDR3: CASSLELTLAGINEQYF. CDR3 DNA: TGTGCCAGCAGCTTGGAGCTTACACTAGCGGGGATAAACGAGCAGTACTTC. The entire variable domain, with the rest obtained from reference TRBV5-5 and TRBJ2-7, is as follows: DAGVTQSPTHLIKTRGQQVTLRCSPISGHKSVSWYQQVLGQGPQFIFQYYEKEERGRGNFPDRFSARQFPNYSSELNVNALLLGDSALYLCASSLELTLAGINEQYFGPGTRLTVT.